One T cell receptor beta chain is described in this entry. Its antigen is not known. The data were obtained in a study of shared clonotypes between healthy human individuals. Study-wide results and caveats: Among donors, the sharing of clonotypes was expected to be influenced by sequencing depth. Generally, naive subsets (rather than memory subsets) showed larger estimated richness.

CDR1 and CDR2 from the germline V gene are LNHNV and YYDKDF (reference sequence). The CDR3 runs to 13 residues. Trimming stripped 0 bases from V and 7 bases from J, with 9 bases between. The authors ran the assay at deep level. Each cell subset's genomic DNA was divided evenly among several immunoSEQ plates. The method was immunoSEQ multiplex PCR; TCRdb's version includes in-frame clones alone and lacks a portion of them. Of 2 million to 2.5 million clones in the sample, approximately 93% were seen once. The material sequenced was naive CD4+ T cells from PBMCs. Subset here: CD45RA+ positively selected. V usage is TRBV15 and J usage is TRBJ1-2; D call uncertain. The receptor was derived from a man between 18 and 35 years old in good health. Some clones in this sample may be carry-over from other donors' samples. CDR3 loop: CATSRDEGSGYTF. The CDR3 coding sequence is TGTGCCACCAGCAGAGATGAAGGGTCTGGCTACACCTTC.